This T cell receptor beta chain was sequenced during a study of blood T cell repertoires in COVID-19. Study information: The cDNA or gDNA used as material had been derived from T cells, B-cell-depleted T cells, or PBMCs.

This clone was found a few times. The same CDR3 is also encoded by other DNA sequences in this sample. This CDR3 region has 14 residues. Germline V gene sequence: CDR1 LGHDT, CDR2 YNNKEL (reference sequence). Trimming took 1 base from V and 2 from J, leaving 8 bases between them. Participants were placed into cohorts based on the clinical history they reported. Cohort 3 recovered donors had two negative PCRs, clearance, or symptom resolution. In the source study's methods: Estimated nucleated cell counts came from reference gene primer amplification. Sequencing used immunoSEQ multiplex PCR; TCRdb keeps in-frame clones, though not all of them. Clone size and the V and J calls come from that table; the DNA yielded D and trimming. The repertoire includes a few hundred thousand clones, 75% to 90% of them detected once, and roughly 10% sits in the top ten.

The V and J genes are TRBV3-1 (or the pseudogene TRBV3-2) and TRBJ1-1; the D gene is possibly TRBD1 (5 bases). The sequence was collected from a man between 35 and 55 years old who had recovered from COVID-19. The material sequenced was PBMCs or T cells enriched from blood (not recorded which). The chain's CDR3 is CASSQVGGNTEAFF. The CDR3 region has the DNA TGTGCCAGCAGCCAAGTGGGGGGTAACACTGAAGCTTTCTTT.